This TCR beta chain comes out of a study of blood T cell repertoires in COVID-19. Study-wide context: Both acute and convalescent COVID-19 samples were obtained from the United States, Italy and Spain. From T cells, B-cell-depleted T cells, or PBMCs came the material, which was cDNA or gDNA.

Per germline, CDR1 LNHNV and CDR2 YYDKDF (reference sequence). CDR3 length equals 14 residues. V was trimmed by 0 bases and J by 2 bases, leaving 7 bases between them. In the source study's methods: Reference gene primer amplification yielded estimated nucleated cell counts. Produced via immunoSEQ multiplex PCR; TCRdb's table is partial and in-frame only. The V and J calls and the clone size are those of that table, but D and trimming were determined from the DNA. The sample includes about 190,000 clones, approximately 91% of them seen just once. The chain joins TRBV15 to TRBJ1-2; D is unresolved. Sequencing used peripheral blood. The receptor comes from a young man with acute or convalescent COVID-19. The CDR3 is CATSRDAANYGYTF. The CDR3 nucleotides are TGTGCCACCAGCAGAGATGCGGCCAACTATGGCTACACCTTC.